A selection of T cell receptor beta chains follows, all from one sample in a study of T cell responses to AZD1222 COVID-19 vaccine. Only in-frame clones appear in the TCRdb table, and some are missing; sequencing was by immunoSEQ multiplex PCR. This table holds 150,000 or so clones, around 94% found once. The starting material was peripheral blood, obtained 28 days after the second AZD1222 dose. These TCRs come from an adult who received the AZD1222 COVID-19 vaccine. Each CDR3 is given with its conserved first and last residue. The order of the fields is D gene, clone size, V gene, J gene, CDR3 DNA, CDR3 protein. A D gene is named only where the DNA matches it firmly. Not all rows give a size; the values are once, few, many and, for expanded clones, a class.

d_gene: TRBD1
abundance: .
v_gene: TRBV28
j_gene: TRBJ2-1
CDR3nt: TGTGCCAGCATTCCCTCGGGACAGGGGGCAGATGAGCAGTTCTTC
CDR3aa: CASIPSGQGADEQFF

d_gene: TRBD2
abundance: .
v_gene: TRBV4-1
j_gene: TRBJ2-5
CDR3nt: TGCGCCAGCAGCCAACCGGGAGGGGTTGAGACCCAGTACTTC
CDR3aa: CASSQPGGVETQYF

d_gene: .
abundance: once
v_gene: TRBV11-1
j_gene: TRBJ1-2
CDR3nt: TGTGCCAGCAGCTTAGGTCGGCTACATGTAGACTATGGCTACACCTTC
CDR3aa: CASSLGRLHVDYGYTF

d_gene: .
abundance: .
v_gene: TRBV25-1
j_gene: TRBJ2-5
CDR3nt: TGTGCCAGCAGTGAATTTGGCAGGGCCCAAGAGACCCAGTACTTC
CDR3aa: CASSEFGRAQETQYF

d_gene: .
abundance: .
v_gene: TRBV4-2
j_gene: TRBJ2-1
CDR3nt: TGTGCCAGCAGCTGGGGTGCCAGCTCCTACAATGAGCAGTTCTTC
CDR3aa: CASSWGASSYNEQFF

d_gene: .
abundance: .
v_gene: TRBV7-2
j_gene: TRBJ1-1
CDR3nt: TGTGCCAGCAGCTCTAGAGGCAGTGTTGAAGCTTTCTTT
CDR3aa: CASSSRGSVEAFF

d_gene: .
abundance: once
v_gene: TRBV27
j_gene: TRBJ2-1
CDR3nt: TGTGCCAGCAGTTTATTAGGTCCCTCTCGTGGCTCCTACAATGAGCAGTTCTTC
CDR3aa: CASSLLGPSRGSYNEQFF

d_gene: .
abundance: .
v_gene: TRBV5-1
j_gene: TRBJ2-7
CDR3nt: TGCGCCAGCAGCTTGGTGGGGGACGAGCAGTACTTC
CDR3aa: CASSLVGDEQYF

d_gene: .
abundance: .
v_gene: TRBV7-9
j_gene: TRBJ1-1
CDR3nt: TGTGCCAGCAGCGCCGGGTGGTGGACTGAAGCTTTCTTT
CDR3aa: CASSAGWWTEAFF

d_gene: .
abundance: .
v_gene: TRBV4-3
j_gene: TRBJ2-2
CDR3nt: TGCGCCAGCAGCCAGCTGAGTATAGGAATATCCGGGGAGCTGTTTTTT
CDR3aa: CASSQLSIGISGELFF

d_gene: .
abundance: few
v_gene: TRBV21-1
j_gene: TRBJ2-1
CDR3nt: TGTGCCAGCAGCAAAGTTGAGCTAGCGGGACTTGACTACAATGAGCAGTTCTTC
CDR3aa: CASSKVELAGLDYNEQFF

d_gene: TRBD1
abundance: .
v_gene: TRBV14
j_gene: TRBJ2-1
CDR3nt: TGTGCCAGCAGCCCTAGGACAGGGGTCAAGAAGGACAATGAGCAGTTCTTC
CDR3aa: CASSPRTGVKKDNEQFF

d_gene: TRBD2
abundance: once
v_gene: TRBV9
j_gene: TRBJ2-1
CDR3nt: TGTGCCAGCTCCCGCGGGACTAGCGGTCCCAATGAGCAGTTCTTC
CDR3aa: CASSRGTSGPNEQFF

d_gene: .
abundance: few
v_gene: TRBV7-2
j_gene: TRBJ1-2
CDR3nt: TGTGCCAGCAGCCAACCGGGACCGAATTATGGCTACACCTTC
CDR3aa: CASSQPGPNYGYTF

d_gene: .
abundance: .
v_gene: TRBV27
j_gene: TRBJ1-6
CDR3nt: TGTGCCAGCAGTTTATCGGCGGAGAGCTCCTATAATTCACCCCTCCACTTT
CDR3aa: CASSLSAESSYNSPLHF

d_gene: .
abundance: .
v_gene: TRBV2
j_gene: TRBJ2-7
CDR3nt: TGTGCCAGCAGTAACCAGGGGGGAGGATACGAGCAGTACTTC
CDR3aa: CASSNQGGGYEQYF

d_gene: .
abundance: .
v_gene: TRBV30
j_gene: TRBJ2-7
CDR3nt: TGTGCCTGGACCTTACGGGGAGGCAAGGCCGAGCAGTACTTC
CDR3aa: CAWTLRGGKAEQYF

d_gene: .
abundance: .
v_gene: TRBV19
j_gene: TRBJ1-1
CDR3nt: TGTGCCAGTAGTCCCGGTGGACGGAACACTGAAGCTTTCTTT
CDR3aa: CASSPGGRNTEAFF

d_gene: TRBD1
abundance: .
v_gene: TRBV5-8
j_gene: TRBJ1-3
CDR3nt: TGTGCCAGCGGACAGGGTTCCGGCTCTGGAAACACCATATATTTT
CDR3aa: CASGQGSGSGNTIYF

d_gene: .
abundance: .
v_gene: TRBV6-1
j_gene: TRBJ2-1
CDR3nt: TGTGCCAGCAGTGAAGGGAGCCCCGTTGGTATGAATGAGCAGTTCTTC
CDR3aa: CASSEGSPVGMNEQFF

d_gene: TRBD1
abundance: .
v_gene: TRBV13
j_gene: TRBJ1-2
CDR3nt: TGTGCCAGCAGCCACTGGGGGACAGGGAAGGGAGGTGGCTACACCTTC
CDR3aa: CASSHWGTGKGGGYTF

d_gene: .
abundance: .
v_gene: TRBV19
j_gene: TRBJ1-2
CDR3nt: TGTGCCAGTAGTATGAGCGGGACCGTCTATGGCTACACCTTC
CDR3aa: CASSMSGTVYGYTF

d_gene: .
abundance: .
v_gene: TRBV5-1
j_gene: TRBJ2-3
CDR3nt: TGCGCCAGCAGCTGGCGATCGACAACCTCTAGCACAGATACGCAGTATTTT
CDR3aa: CASSWRSTTSSTDTQYF

d_gene: .
abundance: .
v_gene: TRBV21-1
j_gene: TRBJ2-1
CDR3nt: TGTGCCAGCAGCAAAATTACGGAGAGCGGGGCCTACAATGAGCAGTTCTTC
CDR3aa: CASSKITESGAYNEQFF

d_gene: .
abundance: .
v_gene: TRBV7-3
j_gene: TRBJ2-1
CDR3nt: TGTGCCAGCAGCTTAATGGGGTACTCCTACAATGAGCAGTTCTTC
CDR3aa: CASSLMGYSYNEQFF

d_gene: TRBD1
abundance: .
v_gene: TRBV10-1
j_gene: TRBJ1-5
CDR3nt: TGCGCCAGCAGCACAGGGGTGAATCAGCCCCAGCATTTT
CDR3aa: CASSTGVNQPQHF

d_gene: .
abundance: few
v_gene: TRBV2
j_gene: TRBJ1-1
CDR3nt: TGTGCCAGCGACTCACAGGGGAACACTGAAGCTTTCTTT
CDR3aa: CASDSQGNTEAFF

d_gene: .
abundance: .
v_gene: TRBV7-3
j_gene: TRBJ1-1
CDR3nt: TGTGCCAGCAGCTTAGGAGGGCCGGGGGACACTGAAGCTTTCTTT
CDR3aa: CASSLGGPGDTEAFF